Presented here are 22 T cell receptor beta chains from one specimen sequenced in a study of beta chain features in type 1 diabetes. Study-wide findings and caveats: A moderate, significant TCRB CDR3 shortening appeared in type 1 diabetes across four CD4+ subsets.

These receptors' targets are unknown. Of the isolated RNA, all was reverse transcribed, and so the sequenced material was expressed TCRB transcripts. TCRdb's copy holds only in-frame clones and misses some; the assay was immunoSEQ multiplex PCR. Of 640,000 or so clones in the sample, about 14% were seen once. The source material was naive CD4+ T cells from blood. The receptors stem from a man younger than 35 with type 1 diabetes.

The chain combines TRBV7-3 with TRBJ2-3, with 9 nucleotides matching TRBD1. After removal of 4 bases from V and 2 bases from J, the junction contained 7 bases not matched to a gene. The germline CDR1 and CDR2 sequences are SGHTA and FQGTGA. This CDR3 is 16 amino acids long. The CDR3, as DNA: TGTGCCAGCAGCTCCCGGACAGGGGAAATCACAGATACGCAGTATTTT. It translates to CASSSRTGEITDTQYF.

The J gene is TRBJ2-5, the V gene TRBV6-9; 8 positions agree with TRBD1. The CDR3 has 15 residues. Germline V gene sequence: CDR1 MNHGY, CDR2 SVAAGI. The trim removed 2 bases at V and 7 bases at J, leaving 9 bases unmatched. CDR3 DNA: TGTGCCAGCAGTTATGGACAGGGCCCGACCGGGACCCAGTACTTC. Protein: CASSYGQGPTGTQYF.

This clone was detected a few times. The rearrangement links TRBV27 to TRBJ2-1; 8 bases are shared with TRBD2. Germline CDR1 reads MNHEY; CDR2 reads SMNVEV (reference sequence). The junction had 6 bases not matched to a gene; V was cut back by 5 bases and J by 6 bases. The length of the CDR3 is 14 residues. In nucleotides, the CDR3 is TGTGCCAGCAGTCCCGGGGGGGCAACCAATGAGCAGTTCTTC. Encoded protein: CASSPGGATNEQFF.

V and J are TRBV9 and TRBJ2-6; D gene uncertain. This CDR3 spans 17 amino acids. Germline assignment: CDR1 SGDLS and CDR2 YYNGEE. V lost 1 base and J lost 8, with 19 bases in between. The CDR3 bases are TGTGCCAGCAGCGTACGCGGCGATGTAGGCTGGACCAACGTCCTGACTTTC. Protein sequence: CASSVRGDVGWTNVLTF.

The chain uses TRBV18 and TRBJ2-7; the D is unclear. This CDR3 spans 15 amino acids. Germline-derived CDR1 and CDR2 are KGHSH and LQKENI. V was cut by 4 bases and J by 2 bases, with 15 bases left in between. In DNA, the CDR3 is TGTGCCAGCTCACTAAGGGCCGATTGGGCCTACGAGCAGTACTTC. It translates to CASSLRADWAYEQYF.

This clone was counted only a few times. The gene calls are TRBV19 and TRBJ1-2, with D hard to call. Germline assignment: CDR1 LNHDA and CDR2 SQIVND (reference sequence). V lost 5 bases and J 3 bases, leaving 16 bases between the germline ends. CDR3 length: 15 residues. The chain's CDR3 is CASSVTGSGDYGYTF. Written as DNA, the CDR3 is TGTGCCAGTAGTGTAACCGGGAGCGGAGACTATGGCTACACCTTC.

Only a few counts were recorded for this clone. J is TRBJ2-2 and V is TRBV5-4; a possible D gene is TRBD2 (5 bases). Germline-derived CDR1 and CDR2 are SGHNT and YYREEE (reference sequence). This CDR3 has 14 residues. The V end was cut by 5 bases, the J end by 5 bases, with 13 bases between. Here the CDR3 reads CASRDFDGTGELFF. The DNA for the CDR3 is TGTGCCAGCAGGGACTTCGACGGTACCGGGGAGCTGTTTTTT. The entire variable domain, with the rest obtained from reference TRBV5-4 and TRBJ2-2, is as follows: ETGVTQSPTHLIKTRGQQVTLRCSSQSGHNTVSWYQQALGQGPQFIFQYYREEENGRGNFPPRFSGLQFPNYSSELNVNALELDDSALYLCASRDFDGTGELFFGEGSRLTVL.

This clone was seen more than once but under ten times. The chain employs TRBV7-2 and TRBJ1-5; no firm D call. Looked up from germline, CDR1 is SGHTA and CDR2 is FQGNSA. The V gene lost 3 bases and the J gene lost 7 bases, with 13 bases spanning the gap. The CDR3 runs 14 residues. The CDR3 is CASSLHTGLQPQHF. DNA of the CDR3: TGTGCCAGCAGCTTGCATACGGGGTTGCAGCCCCAGCATTTT. The variable domain in full, completed from reference TRBV7-2 and TRBJ1-5, reads GAGVSQSPSNKVTEKGKDVELRCDPISGHTALYWYRQSLGQGLEFLIYFQGNSAPDKSGLPSDRFSAERTGGSVSTLTIQRTQQEDSAVYLCASSLHTGLQPQHFGDGTRLSIL.

This clone showed up just a few times. The same CDR3 also results from other DNA sequences found in this sample. The chain has TRBV18 and TRBJ1-1; D not certain. The CDR3 extends over 13 amino acids. Germline assignment: CDR1 KGHSH and CDR2 LQKENI. Trimming cost V 6 bases and J 1 base, with 9 bases left between them. In DNA, the CDR3 is TGTGCCAGCTCTCCCAACGAGAACACTGAAGCTTTCTTT. It yields the protein CASSPNENTEAFF.

V gene TRBV25-1 combines with J gene TRBJ2-7; 7 bases map to TRBD1. This CDR3 is built from 14 residues. Trimming removed 3 bases from V and 2 bases from J; junction bases left unmatched: 4. Looked up from germline, CDR1 is MGHDK and CDR2 is SYGVNS. The CDR3 nucleotides are TGTGCCAGCAGTGAGGACAGGAGAGCCTACGAGCAGTACTTC. This translates into CASSEDRRAYEQYF.

This clone was seen a few times. The chain employs TRBV19 and TRBJ2-3, with D possibly matching TRBD2 (6 bases). Trimming removed 7 bases from V and 4 bases from J, with 12 bases in between. Germline V CDR1 and CDR2: LNHDA, SQIVND (reference sequence). CDR3 length: 13 residues. CDR3 nucleotide sequence: TGTGCCAGTACGGCGGGGAGTCCAGATACGCAGTATTTT. Translation gives CASTAGSPDTQYF.

This clone was recorded a few times. The V gene is TRBV4-3, the J gene TRBJ1-1; D is ambiguous. The V gene lost 1 base and the J gene lost 0 bases, with 12 bases spanning the gap. Germline V gene sequence: CDR1 LGHNA, CDR2 YSLEER. The CDR3 has 16 amino acids. The CDR3 sequence is CASSQAKSVLNTEAFF. CDR3 sequence (DNA): TGCGCCAGCAGCCAAGCTAAGTCAGTTCTGAACACTGAAGCTTTCTTT.

The chain links TRBV7-9 to TRBJ2-5; 11 bases are shared with TRBD2. V was pared by 1 base and J by 3 bases, with 1 base of the junction left unmatched. This CDR3 has 15 residues. Germline V gene data show CDR1 as SEHNR and CDR2 as FQNEAQ (reference sequence). The CDR3 protein is CASSLVTSGEETQYF. CDR3 DNA: TGTGCCAGCAGCTTAGTGACTAGCGGGGAAGAGACCCAGTACTTC.

This clone was counted a few times. The chain recombines TRBV7-2 with TRBJ1-2, with 10 bases lining up with TRBD1. Per the germline V gene, CDR1 is SGHTA and CDR2 is FQGNSA. V was pared by 4 bases and J by 4 bases, with 6 bases of the junction left unmatched. The CDR3 is 15 amino acids. DNA for the CDR3: TGTGCCAGCAGCTCCCAGACAGGGGGCAGCTATGGCTACACCTTC. Residues: CASSSQTGGSYGYTF.

This sequence joins TRBV4-2 and TRBJ2-5; no firm D call. The CDR3 runs to 16 residues. The V and J ends lost 0 bases and 3 bases respectively, with 14 bases between them. Germline values: CDR1 LGHNA, CDR2 YNFKEQ. The CDR3 protein is CASSQDGSVPKETQYF. In DNA, the CDR3 is TGTGCCAGCAGCCAAGATGGGTCCGTGCCAAAAGAGACCCAGTACTTC.

The chain carries TRBV18 and TRBJ1-1, with D possibly matching TRBD1 (6 bases). Deletions cut 6 bases from V and 3 bases from J, with 20 bases between. Germline V gene sequence: CDR1 KGHSH, CDR2 LQKENI. The CDR3 is 16 amino acids. CDR3 nucleotide sequence: TGTGCCAGCTCGAGATCCAGGGGATGGCAGGACACTGAAGCTTTCTTT. Encoded protein: CASSRSRGWQDTEAFF.

On this clone: The sample contains more than one DNA sequence encoding this CDR3. This rearrangement joins TRBV7-2 to TRBJ2-2; D remains unclear. The V gene lost 5 bases and the J gene lost 0 bases, with 10 bases spanning the gap. CDR3 length equals 15 residues. CDR1 is SGHTA, CDR2 FQGNSA, per germline. The CDR3 protein is CASSPGPTNTGELFF. The CDR3 region has the DNA TGTGCCAGCAGCCCCGGCCCGACGAACACCGGGGAGCTGTTTTTT.

The gene calls are TRBV6-6 and TRBJ2-7, with 9 bases aligning to TRBD2. This CDR3 is built from 16 residues. The germline V gene has CDR1 MNHNY and CDR2 SVGAGI (reference sequence). The V gene end was trimmed by 2 bases and the J gene end by 2 bases; junction bases not matched to a gene: 7. This chain's CDR3 is CASSYAGGLKPYEQYF. DNA of the CDR3: TGTGCCAGCAGTTACGCGGGAGGGCTGAAACCCTACGAGCAGTACTTC.

This clone was counted only a few times. J is TRBJ2-1 and V is TRBV5-1, with D perhaps matching TRBD2 (5 bases). The V end lost 0 bases, the J end lost 6 bases, and 7 bases lay between the germline ends. There are 13 residues in the CDR3. Germline loops: CDR1 SGHRS, CDR2 YFSETQ. The CDR3 bases are TGCGCCAGCAGCTTGGGCGGACTCAATGAGCAGTTCTTC. It specifies CASSLGGLNEQFF.

Only a few counts were recorded for this clone. The rearrangement joins TRBV5-1 to TRBJ1-5; D is undetermined. V lost 0 bases, J lost 6 bases, and 7 bases lay in between. The CDR3 has 13 residues. Per the germline V gene, CDR1 is SGHRS and CDR2 is YFSETQ. As DNA, the CDR3 is TGCGCCAGCAGCTTGGACGGGAGTCAGCCCCAGCATTTT. Amino acid sequence: CASSLDGSQPQHF.

V gene TRBV30 combines with J gene TRBJ1-5; a possible D gene is TRBD1 (6 bases). The length of the CDR3 is 15 residues. Trimming shortened V by 1 base and J by 6 bases, and 16 bases separated the two germline ends. Germline V CDR1 and CDR2: GTSNPN, SVGIG (reference sequence). CDR3 DNA sequence: TGTGCCTGGAGTGGTCGGCCGGAGGGGGGTCAGCCCCAGCATTTT. Residues: CAWSGRPEGGQPQHF.

This clone has only a few counts. This rearrangement joins TRBV19 to TRBJ2-6; D unclear. The CDR3 runs 15 residues. V lost 1 base and J lost 1, with 5 bases in between. The germline CDR1 and CDR2 sequences are LNHDA and SQIVND (reference sequence). CDR3 sequence: CASSIARSGANVLTF. CDR3 nucleotide sequence: TGTGCCAGTAGTATAGCGAGGTCTGGGGCCAACGTCCTGACTTTC.